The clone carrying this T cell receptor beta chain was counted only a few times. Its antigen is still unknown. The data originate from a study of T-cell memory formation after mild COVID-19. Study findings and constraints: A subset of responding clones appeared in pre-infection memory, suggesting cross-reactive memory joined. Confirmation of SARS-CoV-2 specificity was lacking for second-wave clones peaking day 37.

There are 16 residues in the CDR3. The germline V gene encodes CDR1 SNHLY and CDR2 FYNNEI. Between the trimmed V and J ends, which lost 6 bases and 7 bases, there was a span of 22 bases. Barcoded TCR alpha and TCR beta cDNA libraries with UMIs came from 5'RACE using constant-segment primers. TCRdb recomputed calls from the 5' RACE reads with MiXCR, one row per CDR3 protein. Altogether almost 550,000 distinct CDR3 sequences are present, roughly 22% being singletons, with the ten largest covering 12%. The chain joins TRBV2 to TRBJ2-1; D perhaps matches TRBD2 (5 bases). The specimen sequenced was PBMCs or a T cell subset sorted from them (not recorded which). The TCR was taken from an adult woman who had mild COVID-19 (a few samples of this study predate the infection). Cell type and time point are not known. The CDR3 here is CASRTEARLMINEQFF. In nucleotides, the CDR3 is TGTGCCAGCAGGACGGAGGCAAGGTTGATGATAAATGAGCAGTTCTTC.